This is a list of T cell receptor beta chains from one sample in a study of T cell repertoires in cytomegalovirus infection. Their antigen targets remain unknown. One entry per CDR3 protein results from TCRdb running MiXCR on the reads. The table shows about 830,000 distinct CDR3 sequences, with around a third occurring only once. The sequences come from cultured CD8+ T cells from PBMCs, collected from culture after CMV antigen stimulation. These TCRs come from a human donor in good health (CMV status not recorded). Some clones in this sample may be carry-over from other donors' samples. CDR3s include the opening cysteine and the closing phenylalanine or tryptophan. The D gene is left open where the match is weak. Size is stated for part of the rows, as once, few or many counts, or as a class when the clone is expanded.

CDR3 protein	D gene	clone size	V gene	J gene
CASSHTGTAYNEQFF	TRBD1	many	TRBV7-6	TRBJ2-1
CASGSAGTFREQYF	-	-	TRBV12-5	TRBJ2-7
CASSSVGPQPQHF	-	few	TRBV12-3/TRBV12-4	TRBJ1-5
CASSIDVGQMNTEAFF	TRBD1	few	TRBV19	TRBJ1-1
CASMGGLNTEAFF	-	many	TRBV7-9	TRBJ1-1
CASSYQGIYYEQYF	-	-	TRBV6-2/TRBV6-3	TRBJ2-7
CASSIAGRPGAVNTEAFF	-	-	TRBV19	TRBJ1-1
CSVEDSGNRYTQYF	-	-	TRBV29-1	TRBJ2-3
CATSTSGGWETQYF	TRBD2	few	TRBV15	TRBJ2-5
CASSYYGGAGETQYF	-	-	TRBV6-2/TRBV6-3	TRBJ2-5
CASSLPRAEGETQYF	-	-	TRBV7-6	TRBJ2-5
CASAVSGGDEKLFF	-	-	TRBV12-3/TRBV12-4	TRBJ1-4
CASTQLLGQGKNYGYTF	TRBD1	-	TRBV27	TRBJ1-2
CASSFTSGGYEQYF	TRBD2	-	TRBV7-9	TRBJ2-7
CASSFPRGGGDEKLFF	TRBD1	few	TRBV7-6	TRBJ1-4
CASSPPMTSGGLSSYNEQFF	TRBD2	-	TRBV18	TRBJ2-1
CASSVEGNQETQYF	-	-	TRBV9	TRBJ2-5
CASSLVGKETQYF	-	few	TRBV7-9	TRBJ2-5
CASSWDRARTEAFF	TRBD1	-	TRBV6-6	TRBJ1-1
CASRTASYEQYF	-	-	TRBV2	TRBJ2-7
CASSPVRGAINYGYTF	-	-	TRBV11-2	TRBJ1-2
CASSPETGAEYGYTF	TRBD1	-	TRBV12-3/TRBV12-4	TRBJ1-2
CASSRTDRDTEAFF	TRBD1	few	TRBV7-6	TRBJ1-1
CASSYSPGEAGGQETQYF	TRBD2	once	TRBV6-5	TRBJ2-5
CASSYSFDGDSFF	-	-	TRBV6-5	TRBJ2-1
CATSDPQERTDTQYF	-	-	TRBV24-1	TRBJ2-3
CASSLAGGLDTGELFF	TRBD2	few	TRBV11-2	TRBJ2-2
CASVAGPQYF	-	-	TRBV2	TRBJ2-3
CACYSKSGETQYF	-	-	TRBV2	TRBJ2-5
CASSVTSGVPRDEQFF	TRBD2	-	TRBV7-9	TRBJ2-1
CASSLGGLLGTEAFF	-	few	TRBV7-9	TRBJ1-1
CASSTQQSSYNSPLHF	-	few	TRBV7-6	TRBJ1-6
CASSPQGGDGEKLFF	-	-	TRBV27	TRBJ1-4
CASSTGLTGDNEQFF	TRBD2	-	TRBV7-6	TRBJ2-1
CASSPESRSYNSPLHF	-	-	TRBV6-2/TRBV6-3	TRBJ1-6
CASMYVIGNQETQYF	-	few	TRBV6-1	TRBJ2-5
CASSPWYGSGGASSTDTQYF	TRBD2	few	TRBV27	TRBJ2-3
CASSSFAGGADGYTF	-	few	TRBV6-6	TRBJ1-2
CASSLPETSGLTDTQYF	TRBD2	few	TRBV6-6	TRBJ2-3
CANSADYNEQFF	-	-	TRBV19	TRBJ2-1
CASSPRQGRGKNIQYF	TRBD1	-	TRBV18	TRBJ2-4
CASSTGGPDTQYF	TRBD2	-	TRBV12-3/TRBV12-4	TRBJ2-3
CASSQVRGSYNEQFF	-	-	TRBV4-1	TRBJ2-1
CASSPSDSGLETQYF	-	few	TRBV12-3/TRBV12-4	TRBJ2-5
CASSVGSVNTEAFF	-	many	TRBV9	TRBJ1-1
CASSYRGLLNGYTF	TRBD1	-	TRBV6-5	TRBJ1-2
CASSLVSSRTSYNEQFF	-	-	TRBV7-9	TRBJ2-1
CASSLLGGLEGWTEAFF	-	few	TRBV27	TRBJ1-1
CAISEATLPSSTDTQYF	-	few	TRBV10-3	TRBJ2-3
CASSYDGYRFATNEKLFF	-	few	TRBV12-3/TRBV12-4	TRBJ1-4
CASGHGARDGELFF	-	many	TRBV12-5	TRBJ2-2
CASNLARPNSNQPQHF	-	-	TRBV7-9	TRBJ1-5
CASSYGVRGTEAFF	-	-	TRBV6-5	TRBJ1-1
CASSLSGTGLNEQFF	TRBD1	-	TRBV6-5	TRBJ2-1
CASSQDPNPAGYGYTF	-	-	TRBV3-1	TRBJ1-2